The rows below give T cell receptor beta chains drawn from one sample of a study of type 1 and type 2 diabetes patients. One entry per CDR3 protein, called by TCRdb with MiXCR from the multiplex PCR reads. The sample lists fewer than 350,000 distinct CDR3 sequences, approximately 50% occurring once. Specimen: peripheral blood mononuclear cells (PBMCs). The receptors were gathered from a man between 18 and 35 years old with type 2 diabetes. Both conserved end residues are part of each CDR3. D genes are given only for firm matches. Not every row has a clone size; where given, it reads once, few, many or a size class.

CASSQDMVAGHEQFF,TGTGCCAGCAGCCAAGATATGGTAGCGGGCCATGAGCAGTTCTTC,TRBV9,few,TRBD2,TRBJ2-1
CASSPQPTSTDTQYF,TGCGCCAGCAGCCCCCAACCGACTAGCACAGATACGCAGTATTTT,TRBV5-1,.,.,TRBJ2-3
CASSSGLVADTQYF,TGTGCCAGCAGCTCAGGACTAGTCGCAGATACGCAGTATTTT,TRBV7-3,few,TRBD2,TRBJ2-3
CASSESGVEDGELFF,TGCGCCAGCAGTGAGTCGGGGGTAGAGGACGGGGAGCTGTTTTTT,TRBV10-1,.,.,TRBJ2-2
CASSLEAAGGGTGELFF,TGCGCCAGCAGCTTGGAAGCGGCGGGAGGCGGTACCGGGGAGCTGTTTTTT,TRBV5-1,.,TRBD2,TRBJ2-2
CASEGGLNEQYF,TGTGCCAGCGAAGGGGGGCTGAACGAGCAGTACTTC,TRBV7-3,.,.,TRBJ2-7
CASSLGPNGHEQYF,TGTGCCAGCTCACTGGGCCCGAACGGCCACGAGCAGTACTTC,TRBV18,.,.,TRBJ2-7
CASSVALGFETQYF,TGTGCCAGCAGCGTAGCTCTAGGGTTTGAGACCCAGTACTTC,TRBV7-3,.,.,TRBJ2-5
CASRLDRATDTQYF,TGCGCCAGCAGACTCGACAGGGCGACAGATACGCAGTATTTT,TRBV5-1,.,TRBD1,TRBJ2-3
CSVDWTPQETQYF,TGCAGCGTTGACTGGACCCCCCAAGAGACCCAGTACTTC,TRBV29-1,.,.,TRBJ2-5